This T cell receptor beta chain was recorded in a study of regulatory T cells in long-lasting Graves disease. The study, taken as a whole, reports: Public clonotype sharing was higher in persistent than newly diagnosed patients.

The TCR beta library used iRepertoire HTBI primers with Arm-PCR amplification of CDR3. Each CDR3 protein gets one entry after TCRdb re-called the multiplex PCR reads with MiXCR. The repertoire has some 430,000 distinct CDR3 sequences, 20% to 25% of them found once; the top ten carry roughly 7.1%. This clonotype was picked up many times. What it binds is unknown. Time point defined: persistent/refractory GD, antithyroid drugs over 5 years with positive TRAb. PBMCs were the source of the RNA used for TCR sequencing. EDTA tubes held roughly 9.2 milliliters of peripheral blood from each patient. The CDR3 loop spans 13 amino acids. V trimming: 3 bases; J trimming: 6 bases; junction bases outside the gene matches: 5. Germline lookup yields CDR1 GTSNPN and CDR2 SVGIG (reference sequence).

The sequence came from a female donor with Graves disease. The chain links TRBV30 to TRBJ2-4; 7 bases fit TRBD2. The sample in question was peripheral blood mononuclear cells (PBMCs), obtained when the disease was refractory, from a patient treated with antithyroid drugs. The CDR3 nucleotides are TGTGCCTGGAGCGATGGACTAGGAAACATTCAGTACTTC. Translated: CAWSDGLGNIQYF.